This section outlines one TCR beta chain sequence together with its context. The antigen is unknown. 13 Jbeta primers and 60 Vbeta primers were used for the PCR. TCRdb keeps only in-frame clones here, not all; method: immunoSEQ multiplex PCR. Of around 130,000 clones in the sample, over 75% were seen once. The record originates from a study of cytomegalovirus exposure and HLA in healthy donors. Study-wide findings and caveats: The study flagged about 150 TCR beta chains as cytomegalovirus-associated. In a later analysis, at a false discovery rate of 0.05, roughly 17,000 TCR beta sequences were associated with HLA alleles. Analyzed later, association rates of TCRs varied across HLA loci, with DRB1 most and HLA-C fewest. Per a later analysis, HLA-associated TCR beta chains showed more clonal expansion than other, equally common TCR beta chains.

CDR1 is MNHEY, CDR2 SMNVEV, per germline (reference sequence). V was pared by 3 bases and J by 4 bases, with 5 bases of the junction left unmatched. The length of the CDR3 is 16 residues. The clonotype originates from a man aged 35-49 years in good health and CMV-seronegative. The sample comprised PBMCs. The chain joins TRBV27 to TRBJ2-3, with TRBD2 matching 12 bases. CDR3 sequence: CASSLTSGSGADTQYF. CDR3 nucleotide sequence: TGTGCCAGCAGTTTGACTAGCGGGAGCGGGGCAGATACGCAGTATTTT.